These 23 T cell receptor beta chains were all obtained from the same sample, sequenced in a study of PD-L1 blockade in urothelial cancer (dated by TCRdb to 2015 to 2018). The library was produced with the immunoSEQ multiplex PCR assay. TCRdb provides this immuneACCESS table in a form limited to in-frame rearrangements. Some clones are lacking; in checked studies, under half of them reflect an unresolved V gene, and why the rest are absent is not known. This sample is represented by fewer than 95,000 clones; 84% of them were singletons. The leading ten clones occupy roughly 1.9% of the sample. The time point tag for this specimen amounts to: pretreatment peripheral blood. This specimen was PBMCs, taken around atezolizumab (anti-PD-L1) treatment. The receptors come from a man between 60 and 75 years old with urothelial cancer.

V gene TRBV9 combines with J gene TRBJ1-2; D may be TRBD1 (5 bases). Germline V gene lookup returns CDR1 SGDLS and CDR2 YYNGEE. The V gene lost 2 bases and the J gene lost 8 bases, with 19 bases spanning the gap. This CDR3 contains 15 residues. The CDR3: CASSVTDSTHRGYTF. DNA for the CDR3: TGTGCCAGCAGCGTTACCGACAGTACACATCGGGGCTACACCTTC.

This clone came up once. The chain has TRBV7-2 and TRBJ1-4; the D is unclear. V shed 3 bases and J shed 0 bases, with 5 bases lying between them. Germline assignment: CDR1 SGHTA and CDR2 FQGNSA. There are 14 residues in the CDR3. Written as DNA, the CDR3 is TGTGCCAGCAGCTTCAGTCCAACTAATGAAAAACTGTTTTTT. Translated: CASSFSPTNEKLFF.

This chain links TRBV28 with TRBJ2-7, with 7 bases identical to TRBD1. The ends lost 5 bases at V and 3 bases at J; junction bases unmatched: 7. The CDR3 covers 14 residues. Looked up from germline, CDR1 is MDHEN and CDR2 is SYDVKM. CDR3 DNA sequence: TGTGCCAGCAGTATCCGACAGGGACGCTACGAGCAGTACTTC. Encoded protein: CASSIRQGRYEQYF.

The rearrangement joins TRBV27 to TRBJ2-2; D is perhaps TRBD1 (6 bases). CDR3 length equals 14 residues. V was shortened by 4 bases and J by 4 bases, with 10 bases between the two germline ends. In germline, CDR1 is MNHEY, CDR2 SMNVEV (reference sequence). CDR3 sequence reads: CASSSAGATGELFF. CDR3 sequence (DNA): TGTGCCAGCAGTTCTGCAGGGGCCACCGGGGAGCTGTTTTTT.

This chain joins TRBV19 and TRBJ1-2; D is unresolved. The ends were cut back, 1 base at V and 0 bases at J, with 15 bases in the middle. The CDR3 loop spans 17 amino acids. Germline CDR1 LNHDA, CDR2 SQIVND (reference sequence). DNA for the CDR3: TGTGCCAGTAGTATAGCCAACCCCGGTAACCCTAACTATGGCTACACCTTC. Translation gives CASSIANPGNPNYGYTF.

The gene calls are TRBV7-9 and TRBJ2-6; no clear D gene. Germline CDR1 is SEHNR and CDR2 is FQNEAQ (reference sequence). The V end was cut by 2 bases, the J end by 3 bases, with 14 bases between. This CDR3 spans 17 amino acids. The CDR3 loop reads CASSLSVLESGANVLTF. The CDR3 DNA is TGTGCCAGCAGCTTATCGGTCTTGGAGAGTGGGGCCAACGTCCTGACTTTC.

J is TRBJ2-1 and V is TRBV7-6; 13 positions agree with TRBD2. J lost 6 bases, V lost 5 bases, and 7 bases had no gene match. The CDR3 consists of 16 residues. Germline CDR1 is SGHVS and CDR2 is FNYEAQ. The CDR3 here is CASSPQGTSGVNEQFF. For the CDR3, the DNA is TGTGCCAGCAGCCCACAGGGGACTAGCGGGGTCAATGAGCAGTTCTTC.

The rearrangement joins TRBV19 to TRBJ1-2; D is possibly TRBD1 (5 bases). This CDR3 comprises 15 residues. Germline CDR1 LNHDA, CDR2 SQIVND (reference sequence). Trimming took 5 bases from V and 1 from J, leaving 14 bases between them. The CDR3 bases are TGTGCCAGTAGTCCGTTCGGGACTTTTAACTATGGCTACACCTTC. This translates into CASSPFGTFNYGYTF.

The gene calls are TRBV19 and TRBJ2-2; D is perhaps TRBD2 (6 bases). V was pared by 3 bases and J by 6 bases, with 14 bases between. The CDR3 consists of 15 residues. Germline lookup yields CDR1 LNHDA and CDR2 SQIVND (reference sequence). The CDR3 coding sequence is TGTGCCAGTAGTATGCCCGGGGGTCGGGCCGGGGAGCTGTTTTTT. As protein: CASSMPGGRAGELFF.

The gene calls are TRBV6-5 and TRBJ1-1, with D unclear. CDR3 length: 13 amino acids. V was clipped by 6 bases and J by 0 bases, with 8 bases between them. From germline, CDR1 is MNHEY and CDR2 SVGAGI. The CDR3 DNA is TGTGCCAGCAGGAGGCAGATGAACACTGAAGCTTTCTTT. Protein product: CASRRQMNTEAFF.

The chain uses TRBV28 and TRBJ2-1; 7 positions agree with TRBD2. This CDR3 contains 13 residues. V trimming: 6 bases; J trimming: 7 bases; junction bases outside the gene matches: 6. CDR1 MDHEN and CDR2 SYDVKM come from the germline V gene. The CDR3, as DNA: TGTGCCAGCAGGCAGGGACTATCGAATGAGCAGTTCTTC. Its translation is CASRQGLSNEQFF.

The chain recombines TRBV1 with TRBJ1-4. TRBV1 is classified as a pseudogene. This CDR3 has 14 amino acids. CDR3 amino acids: CTSSPLGGNEKLFF. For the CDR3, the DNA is TGCACCAGCAGCCCGCTGGGGGGAAATGAAAAACTGTTTTTT.

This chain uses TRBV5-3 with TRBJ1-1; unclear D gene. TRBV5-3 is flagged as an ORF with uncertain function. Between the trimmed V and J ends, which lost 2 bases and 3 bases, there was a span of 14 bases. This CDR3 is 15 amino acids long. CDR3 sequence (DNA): TGTGCCAGAAGCTTTGGATTTCTGGGCGACACTGAAGCTTTCTTT. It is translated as CARSFGFLGDTEAFF.

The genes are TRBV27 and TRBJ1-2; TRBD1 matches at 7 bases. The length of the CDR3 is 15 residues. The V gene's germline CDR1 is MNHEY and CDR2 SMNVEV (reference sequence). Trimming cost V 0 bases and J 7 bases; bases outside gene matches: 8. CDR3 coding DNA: TGTGCCAGCAGTTTATCAGCAGGGGGAATCTTTGGCTACACCTTC. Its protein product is CASSLSAGGIFGYTF.

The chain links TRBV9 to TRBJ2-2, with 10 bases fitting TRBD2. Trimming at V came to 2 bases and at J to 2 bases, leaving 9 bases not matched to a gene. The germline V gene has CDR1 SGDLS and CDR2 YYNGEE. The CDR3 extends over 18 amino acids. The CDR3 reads CASSVEIRTSGNTGELFF. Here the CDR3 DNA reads TGTGCCAGCAGCGTCGAGATCCGGACTAGCGGAAACACCGGGGAGCTGTTTTTT.

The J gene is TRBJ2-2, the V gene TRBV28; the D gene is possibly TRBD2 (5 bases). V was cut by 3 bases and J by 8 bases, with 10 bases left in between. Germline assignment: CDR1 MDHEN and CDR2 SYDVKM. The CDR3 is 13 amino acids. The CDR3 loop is CASSLGSRGELFF. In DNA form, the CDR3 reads TGTGCCAGCAGTTTGGGGAGCCGGGGGGAGCTGTTTTTT.

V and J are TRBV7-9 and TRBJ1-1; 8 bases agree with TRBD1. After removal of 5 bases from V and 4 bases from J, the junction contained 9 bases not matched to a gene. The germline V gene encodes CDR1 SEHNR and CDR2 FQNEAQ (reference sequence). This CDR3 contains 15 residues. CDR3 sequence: CASSGRGLGVTEAFF. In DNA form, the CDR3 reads TGTGCCAGCAGCGGCAGGGGGCTGGGGGTCACTGAAGCTTTCTTT.

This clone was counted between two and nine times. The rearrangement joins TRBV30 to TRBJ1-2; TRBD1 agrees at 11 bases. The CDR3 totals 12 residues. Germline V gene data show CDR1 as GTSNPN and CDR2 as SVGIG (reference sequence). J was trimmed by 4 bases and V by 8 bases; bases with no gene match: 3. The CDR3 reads CAGQGAPYGYTF. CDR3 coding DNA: TGTGCCGGACAGGGGGCCCCCTATGGCTACACCTTC.

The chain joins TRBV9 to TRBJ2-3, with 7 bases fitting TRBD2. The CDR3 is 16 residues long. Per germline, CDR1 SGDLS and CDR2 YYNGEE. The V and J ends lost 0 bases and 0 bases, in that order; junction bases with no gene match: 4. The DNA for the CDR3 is TGTGCCAGCAGCGTAGAGAGTAGCGGGAGCACAGATACGCAGTATTTT. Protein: CASSVESSGSTDTQYF. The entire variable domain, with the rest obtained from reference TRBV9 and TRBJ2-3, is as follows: DSGVTQTPKHLITATGQRVTLRCSPRSGDLSVYWYQQSLDQGLQFLIQYYNGEERAKGNILERFSAQQFPDLHSELNLSSLELGDSALYFCASSVESSGSTDTQYFGPGTRLTVL.

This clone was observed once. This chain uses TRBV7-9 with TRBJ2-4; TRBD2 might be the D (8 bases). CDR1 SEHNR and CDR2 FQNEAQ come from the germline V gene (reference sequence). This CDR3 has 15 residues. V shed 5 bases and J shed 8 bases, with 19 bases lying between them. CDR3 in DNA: TGTGCCAGCAGCACCCAGACAGGGCGGGGGGACATTCAGTACTTC. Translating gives CASSTQTGRGDIQYF.

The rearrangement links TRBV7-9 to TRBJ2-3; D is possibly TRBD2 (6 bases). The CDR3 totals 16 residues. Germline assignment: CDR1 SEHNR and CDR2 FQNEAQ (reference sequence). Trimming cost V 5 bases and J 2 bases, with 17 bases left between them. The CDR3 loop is CASSLTLAAFTDTQYF. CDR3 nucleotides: TGTGCCAGCAGCCTGACCTTAGCGGCATTCACAGATACGCAGTATTTT.

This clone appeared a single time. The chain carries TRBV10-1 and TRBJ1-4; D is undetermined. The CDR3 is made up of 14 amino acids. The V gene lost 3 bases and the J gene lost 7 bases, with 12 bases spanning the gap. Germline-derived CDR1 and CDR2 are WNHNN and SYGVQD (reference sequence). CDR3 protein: CASSESGSGEKLFF. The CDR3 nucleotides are TGCGCCAGCAGTGAATCGGGGTCGGGTGAAAAACTGTTTTTT.

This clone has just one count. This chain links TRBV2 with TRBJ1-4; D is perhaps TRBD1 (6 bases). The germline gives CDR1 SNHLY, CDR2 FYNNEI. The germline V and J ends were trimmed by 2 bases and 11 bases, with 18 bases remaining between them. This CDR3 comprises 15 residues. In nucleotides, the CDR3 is TGTGCCAGCAGTGAAAACGGGAAGAGACAGGCCAAACTGTTTTTT. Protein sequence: CASSENGKRQAKLFF.